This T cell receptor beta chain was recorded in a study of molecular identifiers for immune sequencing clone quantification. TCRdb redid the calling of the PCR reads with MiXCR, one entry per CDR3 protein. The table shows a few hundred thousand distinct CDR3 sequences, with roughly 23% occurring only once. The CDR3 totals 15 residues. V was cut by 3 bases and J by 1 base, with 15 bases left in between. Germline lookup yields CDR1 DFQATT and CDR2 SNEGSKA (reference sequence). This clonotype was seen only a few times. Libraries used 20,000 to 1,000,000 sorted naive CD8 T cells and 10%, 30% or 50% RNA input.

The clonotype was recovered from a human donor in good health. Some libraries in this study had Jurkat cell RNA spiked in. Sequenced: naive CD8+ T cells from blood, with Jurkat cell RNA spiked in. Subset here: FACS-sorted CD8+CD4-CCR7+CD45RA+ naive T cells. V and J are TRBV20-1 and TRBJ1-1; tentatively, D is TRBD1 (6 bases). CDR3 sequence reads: CSARTGDIGNTEAFF. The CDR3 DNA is TGCAGTGCTAGGACAGGAGATATTGGGAACACTGAAGCTTTCTTT.